The 21 T cell receptor beta chains presented below share a single source sample, sequenced in a study of early T cells in non-severe SARS-CoV-2 infection. Using its own MiXCR run on the 5' RACE reads, TCRdb lists one record per CDR3 protein. Among approximately 38,000 distinct CDR3 sequences, 4.5% to 5% were seen once, and the ten largest hold around 4.5%. The sequencing sample was made of whole blood. These TCRs come from an adult who was a healthcare worker with PCR-confirmed SARS-CoV-2 infection or an uninfected control (not recorded which).

This clonotype was counted only a few times. The chain carries TRBV11-2 and TRBJ2-7, with D hard to call. Germline V lookup: CDR1 SGHAT, CDR2 FQNNGV. Deletions cut 1 base from V and 3 bases from J, with 10 bases between. The CDR3 consists of 14 residues. The CDR3 region is CASSLGPPIYEQYF. CDR3 nucleotide sequence: TGTGCCAGCAGCTTAGGACCCCCTATCTACGAGCAGTACTTC.

The genes are TRBV6-1 and TRBJ1-1; unclear D gene. Germline CDR1 MNHNS, CDR2 SASEGT. The CDR3 totals 15 residues. Trimming pared 3 bases from V and 1 base from J, leaving 12 bases between. As DNA, the CDR3 is TGTGCCAGCAGTGATGAAAGGACTTCGAACACTGAAGCTTTCTTT. Translated: CASSDERTSNTEAFF.

This clonotype was detected many times. The CDR3 region is CASSQGLIGEQYF. CDR3 DNA: TGTGCCAGCAGCCAAGGACTAATTGGCGAGCAGTACTTC. This chain links TRBV3-1 with TRBJ2-7, with D tentatively TRBD2 (5 bases). The CDR3 contains 13 residues. The V gene lost 1 base and the J gene lost 6 bases, with 10 bases spanning the gap. Per the germline V gene, CDR1 is LGHDT and CDR2 is YNNKEL (reference sequence).

Ten or more counts support this clonotype. The V and J genes are TRBV5-1 and TRBJ1-1; D ambiguous. Germline V gives CDR1 SGHRS, CDR2 YFSETQ. The germline V and J ends were trimmed by 0 bases and 1 base, with 7 bases remaining between them. CDR3 length equals 14 residues. Here the CDR3 DNA reads TGCGCCAGCAGCTTGGGACCGCAGAACACTGAAGCTTTCTTT. It specifies CASSLGPQNTEAFF.

This clonotype was detected many times. The chain carries TRBV4-1 and TRBJ2-2, with 14 bases that match TRBD2. Germline V gene data show CDR1 as MGHRA and CDR2 as YSYEKL. Trimming took 4 bases from V and 6 from J; bases not matched to a gene: 1. This CDR3 is 15 amino acids long. Here the CDR3 DNA reads TGCGCCAGCAGCCCGGGACTAGCGGGAGCCGGGGAGCTGTTTTTT. Its protein is CASSPGLAGAGELFF.

This clonotype was found many times. The V and J genes are TRBV28 and TRBJ2-1; 11 nucleotides match TRBD2. J gave up 5 bases and V 2 bases, and 2 bases lay outside the gene matches. Germline V gives CDR1 MDHEN, CDR2 SYDVKM. The CDR3 has 15 residues. Written as DNA, the CDR3 is TGTGCCAGCAGTTTAATAGCGGGAGGGAACAATGAGCAGTTCTTC. Its translation: CASSLIAGGNNEQFF. Based on the CDR3 plus reference TRBV28 and TRBJ2-1, the full variable domain is DVKVTQSSRYLVKRTGEKVFLECVQDMDHENMFWYRQDPGLGLRLIYFSYDVKMKEKGDIPEGYSVSREKKERFSLILESASTNQTSMYLCASSLIAGGNNEQFFGPGTRLTVL.

This clonotype was detected ten times or more. The chain has TRBV7-9 and TRBJ2-1, with D tentatively TRBD2 (5 bases). The CDR3 runs to 12 residues. V was cut by 3 bases and J by 15 bases, with 15 bases left in between. CDR1 is SEHNR, CDR2 FQNEAQ, per germline (reference sequence). The CDR3 spells CASSLDGYGLFF. Here the CDR3 DNA reads TGTGCCAGCAGCTTGGACGGTTACGGACTGTTCTTC. The full variable domain, completed using reference TRBV7-9 and TRBJ2-1, is DTGVSQNPRHKITKRGQNVTFRCDPISEHNRLYWYRQTLGQGPEFLTYFQNEAQLEKSRLLSDRFSAERPKGSFSTLEIQRTEQGDSAMYLCASSLDGYGLFFGPGTRLTVL.

This rearrangement joins TRBV5-5 to TRBJ1-1, with D possibly TRBD1 on 5 matching bases. Germline CDR1 is SGHKS and CDR2 is YYEKEE (reference sequence). The CDR3 has 15 residues. V lost 1 base and J lost 4, with 14 bases in between. CDR3 sequence (DNA): TGTGCCAGCAGCTTGATGGGGCAGGGAAGCACTGAAGCTTTCTTT. Protein sequence: CASSLMGQGSTEAFF.

In its sample, this clonotype was seen a few times. The rearrangement uses TRBV7-8 and TRBJ2-1, with 8 bases identical to TRBD2. V gave up 2 bases and J gave up 5 bases; unmatched junction bases: 5. Germline V gene data show CDR1 as SGHVS and CDR2 as FQNEAQ. The CDR3 is 15 amino acids. DNA of the CDR3: TGTGCCAGCAGCTTAATTACTAGCGGACACAATGAGCAGTTCTTC. Amino acid sequence: CASSLITSGHNEQFF. Full variable domain (rest looked up from reference TRBV7-8 and TRBJ2-1): GAGVSQSPRYKVAKRGQDVALRCDPISGHVSLFWYQQALGQGPEFLTYFQNEAQLDKSGLPSDRFFAERPEGSVSTLKIQRTQQEDSAVYLCASSLITSGHNEQFFGPGTRLTVL.

This clonotype was recorded at least ten times. The chain is built from TRBV5-4 and TRBJ2-2, with D unclear. Germline V gene lookup returns CDR1 SGHNT and CDR2 YYREEE (reference sequence). The V end was cut by 0 bases, the J end by 4 bases, with 4 bases between. The CDR3 is 13 residues long. The CDR3 DNA is TGTGCCAGCAGCTTGGCCAGCACCGGGGAGCTGTTTTTT. As protein: CASSLASTGELFF.

V usage is TRBV6-5 and J usage is TRBJ1-2; TRBD1 might be the D (6 bases). Per germline, CDR1 MNHEY and CDR2 SVGAGI. The CDR3 extends over 15 amino acids. The V gene lost 6 bases and the J gene lost 4 bases, with 18 bases spanning the gap. The CDR3: CASRVTGIGFYGYTF. As DNA, the CDR3 is TGTGCCAGCAGAGTAACAGGGATTGGATTCTATGGCTACACCTTC.

This clonotype came up many times. The V gene is TRBV7-3, the J gene TRBJ1-5; D may be TRBD1 (6 bases). Trimming removed 4 bases from V and 3 bases from J, with 7 bases in between. Germline CDR1 is SGHTA and CDR2 is FQGTGA. The CDR3 is 13 residues long. CDR3 in amino acids: CASSSGHNQPQHF. In DNA, the CDR3 is TGTGCCAGCAGCTCGGGACACAATCAGCCCCAGCATTTT.

The V gene is TRBV30, the J gene TRBJ2-1; no definite D call. V was trimmed by 3 bases and J by 9 bases, leaving 18 bases between them. CDR3 length: 14 amino acids. The germline V gene has CDR1 GTSNPN and CDR2 SVGIG (reference sequence). In nucleotides, the CDR3 is TGTGCCTGGAGCCACGGACCACTCGCGATTGAGCAGTTCTTC. Translating it yields CAWSHGPLAIEQFF. The variable domain in full, completed from reference TRBV30 and TRBJ2-1, reads SQTIHQWPATLVQPVGSPLSLECTVEGTSNPNLYWYRQAAGRGLQLLFYSVGIGQISSEVPQNLSASRPQDRQFILSSKKLLLSDSGFYLCAWSHGPLAIEQFFGPGTRLTVL.

The table lists this clonotype with a few counts. The V and J genes are TRBV4-3 and TRBJ1-4, with TRBD1 as a possible D gene (6 bases). The ends were cut back, 0 bases at V and 7 bases at J, with 12 bases in the middle. Looked up from germline, CDR1 is LGHNA and CDR2 is YSLEER. This CDR3 has 15 residues. The CDR3 DNA follows: TGCGCCAGCAGCCAAGATTACAGGGCGGTTGAAAAACTGTTTTTT. Its protein is CASSQDYRAVEKLFF.

This chain uses TRBV6-5 with TRBJ1-5; D might be TRBD1 (5 bases). Trimming left V 0 bases short and J 5 bases short, with 11 bases between. Per germline, CDR1 MNHEY and CDR2 SVGAGI. There are 15 residues in the CDR3. For the CDR3, the DNA is TGTGCCAGCAGTTACTCAGCCGGGGCGGATCAGCCCCAGCATTTT. Encoded protein: CASSYSAGADQPQHF.

The J gene is TRBJ2-2, the V gene TRBV7-7, with a weak D call TRBD1 (5 bases). Germline V gene data show CDR1 as SSHAT and CDR2 as FNYEAQ (reference sequence). CDR3 length: 14 amino acids. The V end lost 6 bases, the J end lost 8 bases, and 16 bases lay between the germline ends. CDR3 coding DNA: TGTGCCAGCAGTTTGGGGCCCGCGATAGGGGAGCTGTTTTTT. The encoded protein is CASSLGPAIGELFF.

This clonotype was counted ten times or more. The J gene is TRBJ1-1, the V gene TRBV9; the D is unclear. The CDR3 consists of 19 residues. The ends were cut back, 5 bases at V and 0 bases at J, with 26 bases in the middle. Germline V gene sequence: CDR1 SGDLS, CDR2 YYNGEE. In nucleotides, the CDR3 is TGTGCCAGCAGTAGGGCCAGCTCTGTTTCTCCCGCCTTGAACACTGAAGCTTTCTTT. Translating gives CASSRASSVSPALNTEAFF.

This clonotype showed up many times. The rearrangement links TRBV7-9 to TRBJ2-4; tentative D call: TRBD1 (5 bases). Germline CDR1 reads SEHNR; CDR2 reads FQNEAQ (reference sequence). There are 17 residues in the CDR3. V shed 5 bases and J shed 7 bases, with 24 bases lying between them. The chain's CDR3 is CASSADTDPSRFNIQYF. The CDR3 DNA reads as TGTGCCAGCAGCGCGGACACCGACCCGTCAAGATTTAACATTCAGTACTTC.

This clonotype was counted ten times or more. This rearrangement joins TRBV5-1 to TRBJ2-7; a weak D match, TRBD2 (5 bases). The CDR3 is 14 residues long. The V end lost 1 base, the J end lost 0 bases, and 8 bases lay between the germline ends. The germline V gene encodes CDR1 SGHRS and CDR2 YFSETQ. CDR3 sequence reads: CASSLSGSSYEQYF. CDR3 DNA: TGCGCCAGCAGCTTGAGCGGTAGCTCCTACGAGCAGTACTTC.

In this sample, this clonotype turned up many times. The chain carries TRBV10-1 and TRBJ2-7, with D perhaps TRBD2 (5 bases). This CDR3 has 12 residues. CDR1 is WNHNN and CDR2 is SYGVQD in the germline V gene (reference sequence). Trimming cost V 5 bases and J 10 bases, with 15 bases left between them. CDR3 nucleotide sequence: TGCGCCAGCAGTTACCTCAACGGAGGACAGTACTTC. Its translation: CASSYLNGGQYF.

This clonotype was seen ten or more times. As DNA, the CDR3 is TGTGCCAGCAGCCCTAGGGGGACGGGGTCGAGCTCCTACAATGAGCAGTTCTTC. The encoded protein is CASSPRGTGSSSYNEQFF. The chain is built from TRBV11-2 and TRBJ2-1; D might be TRBD1 (6 bases). Germline lookup yields CDR1 SGHAT and CDR2 FQNNGV. This CDR3 spans 18 amino acids. The germline V and J ends were trimmed by 5 bases and 0 bases, with 20 bases remaining between them.